This is a list of T cell receptor beta chains from one sample in a study of T-cell reconstitution after alpha-beta-depleted transplantation in children. TCRdb recomputed calls from the PCR reads with MiXCR, one row per CDR3 protein. The table has fewer than 250,000 distinct CDR3 sequences, under 20% seen once. The specimen comprised PBMCs, mostly from graft donor cells, sampled 360 days after TCRalphabeta/CD19-depleted stem cell transplant. The origin of the receptors is a male patient aged 2-10 years who had a stem cell transplant for acute lymphoblastic leukemia, so the T cells may come from the graft donor. Both conserved end residues are part of each CDR3. The D gene is left open where the match is weak. Not all rows give a size; the values are once, few, many and, for expanded clones, a class.

size: many
V: TRBV4-1
D: TRBD1
J: TRBJ2-2
CDR3: CASSQRGQANTGELFF
DNA: TGCGCCAGCAGCCAACGGGGACAGGCGAACACCGGGGAGCTGTTTTTT

size: many
V: TRBV20-1
D: NA
J: TRBJ2-7
CDR3: CSARDGNGPYEQYF
DNA: TGCAGTGCTAGAGATGGGAATGGCCCCTACGAGCAGTACTTC

size: NA
V: TRBV25-1
D: TRBD1
J: TRBJ2-7
CDR3: CASSEYGQGAYEQYF
DNA: TGTGCCAGCAGTGAATATGGACAGGGGGCCTACGAGCAGTACTTC

size: NA
V: TRBV6-1
D: NA
J: TRBJ1-6
CDR3: CASSRTGGGNSPLHF
DNA: TGTGCCAGCAGCCGTACGGGGGGAGGAAATTCACCCCTCCACTTT

size: NA
V: TRBV29-1
D: NA
J: TRBJ1-1
CDR3: CSVADPWDTEAFF
DNA: TGCAGCGTCGCAGATCCATGGGACACTGAAGCTTTCTTT

size: few
V: TRBV7-9
D: NA
J: TRBJ2-1
CDR3: CASSSRGGGYEQFF
DNA: TGTGCCAGCAGCTCCCGTGGGGGTGGTTATGAGCAGTTCTTC

size: NA
V: TRBV2
D: TRBD2
J: TRBJ2-2
CDR3: CASSSGLADTGELFF
DNA: TGTGCCAGCAGCTCGGGCCTAGCGGACACCGGGGAGCTGTTTTTT

size: NA
V: TRBV11-1
D: TRBD1
J: TRBJ1-3
CDR3: CASSTTTGFLGVSGNTIYF
DNA: TGTGCCAGCAGCACAACGACAGGGTTTCTTGGTGTCTCTGGAAACACCATATATTTT

size: many
V: TRBV5-6
D: NA
J: TRBJ1-1
CDR3: CASSLGPGTETEAFF
DNA: TGTGCCAGCAGCTTGGGTCCAGGAACAGAGACTGAAGCTTTCTTT

size: few
V: TRBV10-3
D: NA
J: TRBJ2-7
CDR3: CAIRDGGDRPYEQYF
DNA: TGTGCCATCAGGGACGGCGGGGACAGACCCTACGAGCAGTACTTC

size: few
V: TRBV20-1
D: TRBD2
J: TRBJ2-5
CDR3: CSARDLIASGSWETQYF
DNA: TGCAGTGCTAGAGATTTGATAGCTAGCGGGAGTTGGGAGACCCAGTACTTC

size: few
V: TRBV7-2
D: NA
J: TRBJ2-1
CDR3: CASSLAEGNNEQFF
DNA: TGTGCCAGCAGCTTAGCGGAGGGGAACAATGAGCAGTTCTTC

size: NA
V: TRBV20-1
D: NA
J: TRBJ1-2
CDR3: CSARANGDNYGYTF
DNA: TGCAGTGCTAGAGCTAACGGGGATAACTATGGCTACACCTTC

size: few
V: TRBV7-3
D: TRBD2
J: TRBJ2-3
CDR3: CASSSPERGGELDTQYF
DNA: TGTGCCAGCAGCTCACCTGAACGGGGGGGCGAATTGGATACGCAGTATTTT

size: NA
V: TRBV5-5
D: NA
J: TRBJ2-1
CDR3: CASSSETGINEQFF
DNA: TGTGCCAGCAGCTCCGAGACAGGCATCAATGAGCAGTTCTTC

size: few
V: TRBV20-1
D: TRBD2
J: TRBJ2-7
CDR3: CSAAPGAGERYEQYF
DNA: TGCAGTGCTGCCCCTGGGGCGGGGGAACGGTACGAGCAGTACTTC

size: NA
V: TRBV29-1
D: NA
J: TRBJ1-2
CDR3: CSVEEGWNYGYTF
DNA: TGCAGCGTTGAAGAGGGTTGGAACTATGGCTACACCTTC

size: few
V: TRBV11-2
D: TRBD1
J: TRBJ2-1
CDR3: CASSWTGVNEQFF
DNA: TGTGCCAGCAGCTGGACAGGGGTGAACGAGCAGTTCTTC

size: NA
V: TRBV20-1
D: NA
J: TRBJ2-1
CDR3: CSARDVSGSYNEQFF
DNA: TGCAGTGCTAGAGATGTGAGCGGCTCCTACAATGAGCAGTTCTTC

size: few
V: TRBV4-2
D: NA
J: TRBJ2-7
CDR3: CASSRLASYEQYF
DNA: TGTGCCAGCAGCCGATTAGCCTCTTACGAGCAGTACTTC

size: many
V: TRBV12-3/TRBV12-4
D: NA
J: TRBJ1-1
CDR3: CASRRLGSPEAFF
DNA: TGTGCCAGCAGACGGTTGGGAAGTCCTGAAGCTTTCTTT

size: few
V: TRBV7-2
D: NA
J: TRBJ2-2
CDR3: CASNGGVPTGELFF
DNA: TGTGCCAGCAACGGCGGAGTTCCTACCGGGGAGCTGTTTTTT

size: few
V: TRBV20-1
D: NA
J: TRBJ1-2
CDR3: CSASGPGNYGYTF
DNA: TGCAGTGCTAGTGGACCAGGAAACTATGGCTACACCTTC

size: NA
V: TRBV30
D: TRBD1
J: TRBJ1-2
CDR3: CAWSPRGEPYGYTF
DNA: TGTGCCTGGAGCCCCAGGGGGGAACCCTATGGCTACACCTTC

size: many
V: TRBV27
D: TRBD2
J: TRBJ2-1
CDR3: CASSLYRLAGDTYNEQFF
DNA: TGTGCCAGCAGTTTATATCGTCTAGCGGGGGATACCTACAATGAGCAGTTCTTC

size: few
V: TRBV5-6
D: NA
J: TRBJ2-7
CDR3: CASSLDVTYEQYF
DNA: TGTGCCAGCAGCTTGGACGTTACCTACGAGCAGTACTTC